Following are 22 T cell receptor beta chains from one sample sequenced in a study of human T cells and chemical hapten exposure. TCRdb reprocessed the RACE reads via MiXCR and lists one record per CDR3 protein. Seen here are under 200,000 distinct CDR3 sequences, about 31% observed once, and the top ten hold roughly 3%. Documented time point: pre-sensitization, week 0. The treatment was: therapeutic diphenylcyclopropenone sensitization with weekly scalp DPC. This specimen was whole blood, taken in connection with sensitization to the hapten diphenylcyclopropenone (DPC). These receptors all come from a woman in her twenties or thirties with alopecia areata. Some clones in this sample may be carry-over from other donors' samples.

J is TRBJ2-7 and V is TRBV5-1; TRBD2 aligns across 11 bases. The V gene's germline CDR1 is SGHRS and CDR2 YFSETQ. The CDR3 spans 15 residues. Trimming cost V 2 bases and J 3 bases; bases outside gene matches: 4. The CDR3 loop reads CASSFSGTSGYEQYF. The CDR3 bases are TGCGCCAGCAGCTTCTCCGGGACTAGCGGCTACGAGCAGTACTTC. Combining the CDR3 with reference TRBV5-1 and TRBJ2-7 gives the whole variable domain KAGVTQTPRYLIKTRGQQVTLSCSPISGHRSVSWYQQTPGQGLQFLFEYFSETQRNKGNFPGRFSGRQFSNSRSEMNVSTLELGDSALYLCASSFSGTSGYEQYFGPGTRLTVT.

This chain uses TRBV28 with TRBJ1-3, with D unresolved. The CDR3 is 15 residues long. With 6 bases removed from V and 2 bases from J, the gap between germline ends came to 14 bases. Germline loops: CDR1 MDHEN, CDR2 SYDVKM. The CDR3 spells CASSPTRLTGNTIYF. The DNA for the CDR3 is TGTGCCAGCAGCCCTACAAGACTCACTGGAAACACCATATATTTT.

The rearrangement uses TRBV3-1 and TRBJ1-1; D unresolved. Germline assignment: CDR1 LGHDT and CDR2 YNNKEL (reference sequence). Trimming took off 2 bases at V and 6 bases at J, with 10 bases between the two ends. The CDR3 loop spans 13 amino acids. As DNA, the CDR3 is TGTGCCAGCAGCCAAACCCGTTACCCTGAAGCTTTCTTT. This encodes CASSQTRYPEAFF.

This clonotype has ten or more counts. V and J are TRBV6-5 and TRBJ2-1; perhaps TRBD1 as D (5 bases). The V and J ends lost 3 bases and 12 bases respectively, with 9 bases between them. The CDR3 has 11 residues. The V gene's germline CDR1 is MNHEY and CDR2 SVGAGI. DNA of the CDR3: TGTGCCAGCAGTTATCAGGGTCGGCAGTTCTTC. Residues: CASSYQGRQFF.

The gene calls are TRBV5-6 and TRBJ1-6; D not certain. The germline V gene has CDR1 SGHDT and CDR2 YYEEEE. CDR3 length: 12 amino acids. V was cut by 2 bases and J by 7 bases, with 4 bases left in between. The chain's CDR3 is CASSFQNSPLHF. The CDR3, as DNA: TGTGCCAGCAGCTTCCAGAATTCACCCCTCCACTTT.

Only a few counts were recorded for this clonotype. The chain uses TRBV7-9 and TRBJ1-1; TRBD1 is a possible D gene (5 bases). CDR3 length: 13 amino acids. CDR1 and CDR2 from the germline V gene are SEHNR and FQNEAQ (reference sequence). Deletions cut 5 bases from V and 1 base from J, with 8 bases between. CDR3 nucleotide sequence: TGTGCCAGCAGCCCCCAGGGGAACACTGAAGCTTTCTTT. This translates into CASSPQGNTEAFF. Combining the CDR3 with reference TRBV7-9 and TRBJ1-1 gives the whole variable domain DTGVSQNPRHKITKRGQNVTFRCDPISEHNRLYWYRQTLGQGPEFLTYFQNEAQLEKSRLLSDRFSAERPKGSFSTLEIQRTEQGDSAMYLCASSPQGNTEAFFGQGTRLTVV.

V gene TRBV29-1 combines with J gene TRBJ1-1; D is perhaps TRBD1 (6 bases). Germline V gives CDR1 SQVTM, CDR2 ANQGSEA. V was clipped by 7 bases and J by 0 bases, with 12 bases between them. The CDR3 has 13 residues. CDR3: CSAEGGLNTEAFF. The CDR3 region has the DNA TGCAGCGCCGAAGGGGGTTTGAACACTGAAGCTTTCTTT.

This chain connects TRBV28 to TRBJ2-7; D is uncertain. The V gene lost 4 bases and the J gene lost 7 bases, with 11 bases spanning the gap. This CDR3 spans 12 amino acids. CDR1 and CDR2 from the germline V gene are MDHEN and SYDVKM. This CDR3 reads CASSSPFREQYF. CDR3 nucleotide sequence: TGTGCCAGCAGTTCCCCCTTCCGAGAGCAGTACTTC.

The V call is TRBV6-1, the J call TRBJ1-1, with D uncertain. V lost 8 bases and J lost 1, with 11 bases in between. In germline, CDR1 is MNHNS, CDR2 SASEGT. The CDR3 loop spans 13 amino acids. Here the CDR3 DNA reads TGTGCCAGCGGGTGGCAGACGAACACTGAAGCTTTCTTT. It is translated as CASGWQTNTEAFF.

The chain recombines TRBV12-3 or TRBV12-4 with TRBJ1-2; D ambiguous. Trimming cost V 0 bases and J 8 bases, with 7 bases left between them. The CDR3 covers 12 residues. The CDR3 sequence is CASSLALAGYTF. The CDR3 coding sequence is TGTGCCAGCAGTTTAGCGCTGGCCGGCTACACCTTC.

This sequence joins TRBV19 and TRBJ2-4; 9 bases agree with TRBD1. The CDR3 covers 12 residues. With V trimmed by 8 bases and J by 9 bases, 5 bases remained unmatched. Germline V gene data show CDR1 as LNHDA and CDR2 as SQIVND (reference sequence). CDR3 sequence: CASHQGQGIQYF. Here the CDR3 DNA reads TGTGCCAGTCACCAGGGACAGGGCATTCAGTACTTC.

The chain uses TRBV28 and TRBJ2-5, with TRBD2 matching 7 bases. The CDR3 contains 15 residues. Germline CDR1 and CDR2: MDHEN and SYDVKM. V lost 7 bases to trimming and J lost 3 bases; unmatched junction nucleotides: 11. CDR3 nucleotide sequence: TGTGCCAGCAAGCCGGGATCTAGCGGAAAAGAGACCCAGTACTTC. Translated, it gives CASKPGSSGKETQYF.

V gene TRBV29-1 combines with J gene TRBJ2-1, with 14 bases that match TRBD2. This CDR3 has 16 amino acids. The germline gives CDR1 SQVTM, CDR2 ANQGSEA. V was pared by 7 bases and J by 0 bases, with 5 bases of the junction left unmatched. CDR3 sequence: CSAPGTSGSSYNEQFF. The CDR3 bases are TGCAGCGCTCCCGGGACTAGCGGGAGCTCCTACAATGAGCAGTTCTTC.

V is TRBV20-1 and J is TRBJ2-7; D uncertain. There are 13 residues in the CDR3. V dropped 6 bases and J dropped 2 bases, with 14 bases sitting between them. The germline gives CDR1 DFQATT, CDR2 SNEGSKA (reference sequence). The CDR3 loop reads CSAGTGVTYEQYF. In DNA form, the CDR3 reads TGCAGTGCAGGTACGGGCGTAACCTACGAGCAGTACTTC.

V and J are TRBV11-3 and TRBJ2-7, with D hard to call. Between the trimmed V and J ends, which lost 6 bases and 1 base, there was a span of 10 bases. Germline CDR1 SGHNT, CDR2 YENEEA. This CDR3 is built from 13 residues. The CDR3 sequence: CASRWADSYEQYF. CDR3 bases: TGTGCCAGCAGGTGGGCAGATTCCTACGAGCAGTACTTC.

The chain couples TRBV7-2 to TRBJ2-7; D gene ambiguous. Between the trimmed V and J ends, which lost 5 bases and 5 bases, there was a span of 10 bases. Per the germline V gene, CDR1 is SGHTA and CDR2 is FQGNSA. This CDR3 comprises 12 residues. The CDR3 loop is CASSLGRHEQYF. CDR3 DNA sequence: TGTGCCAGCAGCCTCGGTCGCCACGAGCAGTACTTC.

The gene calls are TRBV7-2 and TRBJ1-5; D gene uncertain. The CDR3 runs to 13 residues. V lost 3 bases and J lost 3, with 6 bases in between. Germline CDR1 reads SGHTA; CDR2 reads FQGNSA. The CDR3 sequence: CASSFSLNQPQHF. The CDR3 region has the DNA TGTGCCAGCAGCTTTTCGCTCAATCAGCCCCAGCATTTT. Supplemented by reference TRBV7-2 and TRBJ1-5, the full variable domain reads GAGVSQSPSNKVTEKGKDVELRCDPISGHTALYWYRQSLGQGLEFLIYFQGNSAPDKSGLPSDRFSAERTGGSVSTLTIQRTQQEDSAVYLCASSFSLNQPQHFGDGTRLSIL.

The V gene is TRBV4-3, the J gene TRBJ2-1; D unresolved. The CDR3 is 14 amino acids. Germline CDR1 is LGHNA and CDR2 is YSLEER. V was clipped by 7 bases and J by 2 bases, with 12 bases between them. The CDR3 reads CASKVEGTYNEQFF. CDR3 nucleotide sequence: TGCGCCAGCAAGGTTGAAGGGACCTACAATGAGCAGTTCTTC.

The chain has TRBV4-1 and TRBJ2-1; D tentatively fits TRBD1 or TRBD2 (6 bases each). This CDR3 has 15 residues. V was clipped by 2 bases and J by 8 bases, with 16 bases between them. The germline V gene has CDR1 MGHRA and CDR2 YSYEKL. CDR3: CASSQREPGADEQFF. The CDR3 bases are TGCGCCAGCAGCCAACGGGAGCCGGGGGCCGATGAGCAGTTCTTC.

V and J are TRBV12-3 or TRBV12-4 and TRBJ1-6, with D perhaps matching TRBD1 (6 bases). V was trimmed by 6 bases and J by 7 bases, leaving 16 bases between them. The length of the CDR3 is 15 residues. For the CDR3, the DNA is TGTGCCAGCAGCCCGACAGGATCAATAAATTCACCCCTCCACTTT. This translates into CASSPTGSINSPLHF.

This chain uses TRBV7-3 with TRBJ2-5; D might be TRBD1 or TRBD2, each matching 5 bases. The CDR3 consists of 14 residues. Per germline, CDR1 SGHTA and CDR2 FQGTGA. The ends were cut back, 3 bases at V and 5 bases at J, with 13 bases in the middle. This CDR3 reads CASSLGTAGETQYF. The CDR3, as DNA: TGTGCCAGCAGCTTGGGGACCGCCGGGGAGACCCAGTACTTC.

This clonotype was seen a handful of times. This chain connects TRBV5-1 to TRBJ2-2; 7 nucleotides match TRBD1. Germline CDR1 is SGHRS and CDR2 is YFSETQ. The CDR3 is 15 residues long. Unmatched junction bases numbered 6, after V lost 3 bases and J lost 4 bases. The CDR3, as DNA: TGCGCCAGCAGCTCGCAGGGACAGCTCACCGGGGAGCTGTTTTTT. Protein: CASSSQGQLTGELFF. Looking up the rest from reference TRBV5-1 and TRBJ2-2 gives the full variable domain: KAGVTQTPRYLIKTRGQQVTLSCSPISGHRSVSWYQQTPGQGLQFLFEYFSETQRNKGNFPGRFSGRQFSNSRSEMNVSTLELGDSALYLCASSSQGQLTGELFFGEGSRLTVL.